The 3 T cell receptor beta chains listed next were all sequenced from one sample in a study of T cell changes during pregnancy in multiple sclerosis. TCRdb's copy holds only in-frame clones and misses some; the assay was immunoSEQ multiplex PCR. The sample holds roughly 38,000 clones, 90% to 95% seen once. The source material was CD8+ T cells from peripheral blood mononuclear cells, sampled in the third trimester of pregnancy. The source is a female donor with multiple sclerosis, enrolled in a pregnancy study.

This clone was counted between two and nine times. The CDR3 carries no conserved terminal phenylalanine or tryptophan, so it likely arises from a read error. The limits of the CDR3 on the DNA are not certain, so only TCRdb's listed CDR3 is given. The J gene is TRBJ1-1, the V gene TRBV28; the table calls TRBD1, which could not be checked here. The germline V gene encodes CDR1 MDHEN and CDR2 SYDVKM. The CDR3 sequence runs 11 residues, both termini included. The CDR3 reads CASSVGQGIVV.

CDR3 residues: CASSLPTGTGTSTDTQYF. CDR3 coding DNA: TGCGCCAGCAGCCTACCAACCGGGACAGGGACTAGCACAGATACGCAGTATTTT. The chain carries TRBV4-1 and TRBJ2-3, with TRBD1 matching 9 bases. The CDR3 length is 18 residues. V shed 4 bases and J 0 bases; nucleotides not matched to a gene: 11. Germline assignment: CDR1 MGHRA and CDR2 YSYEKL.

The chain couples TRBV2 to TRBJ2-1, with D tentatively TRBD2 (6 bases). Trimming shortened V by 2 bases and J by 8 bases, and 13 bases separated the two germline ends. Germline V gene lookup returns CDR1 SNHLY and CDR2 FYNNEI. The CDR3 has 14 residues. DNA of the CDR3: TGTGCCAGCAGTGAATCTAGCGCAGGCGATGAGCAGTTCTTC. Its translation: CASSESSAGDEQFF.